Included here is one TCR beta chain sequence, with context. As yet, its antigen is unknown. TCRdb recomputed calls from the reads with MiXCR, one row per CDR3 protein. Here the sample spans some 920,000 distinct CDR3 sequences, around 31% being singletons. This specimen comes from a study of T cell repertoires in cytomegalovirus infection. Trimming removed 1 base from V and 3 bases from J, with 18 bases in between. The CDR3 covers 17 residues. CDR1 SGHVT and CDR2 SQSDAQ come from the germline V gene. Sequenced material: cultured CD8+ T cells from PBMCs, taken from culture after CMV antigen stimulation. V usage is TRBV7-4 and J usage is TRBJ1-1; D gene uncertain. The TCR sequence derives from a human donor in good health (CMV status not recorded). Some clones in this sample may be carry-over from other donors' samples. CDR3 sequence reads: CASSLVGPGMQDTEAFF. The CDR3 DNA reads TGTGCCAGCAGCTTAGTCGGACCGGGAATGCAGGACACTGAAGCTTTCTTT.